This T cell receptor (beta chain) stems from a study of beta chain features in type 1 diabetes. Sequencing targeted expressed TCRB transcripts, as all isolated RNA had been reverse transcribed. Profiling relied on immunoSEQ multiplex PCR, and the TCRdb table lists in-frame clones only, not all of them. The sample yields 350,000 to 400,000 clones, about 15% seen once. Trimming left V 0 bases short and J 4 bases short, with 7 bases between. Per germline, CDR1 SGHRS and CDR2 YFSETQ. The CDR3 runs to 13 residues. This clone came up a few times. The clonotype comes from a woman aged 18-35 years in good health. The chain recombines TRBV5-1 with TRBJ1-1; D not resolved. The specimen was naive CD4+ T cells from blood. The CDR3 bases are TGCGCCAGCAGCTTGGTTACCGGCACTGAAGCTTTCTTT. Translated, it gives CASSLVTGTEAFF.